This T cell receptor beta chain came from a study of HIV-infected children after antiretroviral therapy interruption. Study-level information: Weeks 0, 12, interruption end (24 or 48), and about 3 years post-study gave interruption-arm samples.

CDR3 length equals 14 residues. Looked up from germline, CDR1 is DFQATT and CDR2 is SNEGSKA (reference sequence). The junction had 7 bases not matched to a gene; V was cut back by 2 bases and J by 8 bases. The TCR library was built from RNA with a 3' RACE protocol and unique molecular identifiers. TCRdb passed the 3' RACE reads through MiXCR, listing each CDR3 protein once. Of about 46,000 distinct CDR3 sequences listed, around 4.5% are singletons. This clonotype was picked up a small number of times. The treatment denotes: PENTA 11 planned treatment interruption arm or continuous ART arm. The input for sequencing was CD45RA+ CD4+ T cells from PBMCs, pooled from several time points, taken from a donor given antiretroviral therapy, either interrupted or continuous. Specified subset: naive CD4+ CD45RA+ CD45RO- T cells. The TCR sequence derives from a pool of human donors with HIV. This chain links TRBV20-1 with TRBJ2-3, with 10 positions matching TRBD2. CDR3 sequence reads: CSARLAGVRGTQYF. The CDR3, as DNA: TGCAGTGCTAGACTAGCGGGGGTCCGGGGTACGCAGTATTTT.